Listed below are T cell receptor beta chains from one sample, sequenced in a study of blood T cell repertoires in COVID-19. Here immunoSEQ multiplex PCR was the method, and the copy in TCRdb shows in-frame clones only, minus some. This sample has about 140,000 clones, with 75% to 80% found just once. Sequencing used PBMCs or T cells enriched from blood (not recorded which). These receptor sequences come from a woman in her 50s who had recovered from COVID-19. Both conserved end residues are part of each CDR3. A D gene is named only where the DNA matches it firmly. Clone size is stated in some rows and not others, as once, few, many or a class when expanded.

abundance,v_gene,d_gene,j_gene,CDR3nt,CDR3aa
once,TRBV18,.,TRBJ2-1,TGTGCCAGCTCCCGCGCTTTTTTGGGGCAAGGCTTTCTCAATGAGCAGTTCTTC,CASSRAFLGQGFLNEQFF
once,TRBV5-1,.,TRBJ1-1,TGCGCCAGCAGCCAAAACAAGAACACTGAAGCTTTCTTT,CASSQNKNTEAFF
.,TRBV9,TRBD2,TRBJ2-5,TGTGCCAGCAGCGTAGACGGAGCGGGGGCCTGGAAGACCCAGTACTTC,CASSVDGAGAWKTQYF
.,TRBV4-1,.,TRBJ1-6,TGCGCCAGCAGCCCGGGCAATGGACAGCGGAATTCACCCCTCCACTTT,CASSPGNGQRNSPLHF
.,TRBV5-4,.,TRBJ1-4,TGTGCCAGCAGTTCCCAACAGGGCGCTAATGAAAAACTGTTTTTT,CASSSQQGANEKLFF
.,TRBV7-2,.,TRBJ1-1,TGTGCCAGCAGCTTAGCGGCGGGGGTGCGGAACACTGAAGCTTTCTTT,CASSLAAGVRNTEAFF
.,TRBV19,.,TRBJ1-2,TGTGCCAGTAGCCGCGAGGGCACAGGGTCATTGGGCTACACCTTC,CASSREGTGSLGYTF
.,TRBV27,.,TRBJ1-5,TGTGCCAGCAGTTTAGCGGGAGGGCAGCCCCAGCATTTT,CASSLAGGQPQHF
.,TRBV9,TRBD2,TRBJ2-3,TGTGCCAGCAGCGGAGAACTAGCGGATACAGATACGCAGTATTTT,CASSGELADTDTQYF
.,TRBV18,.,TRBJ1-4,TGTGCCAGCACTACCAGGGCGGAGGGGGAAAAACTGTTTTTT,CASTTRAEGEKLFF
.,TRBV28,TRBD2,TRBJ2-1,TGTGCCAGCAGTTTCGCCCAGCGGGAGATTAATGAGCAGTTCTTC,CASSFAQREINEQFF
once,TRBV6-6,.,TRBJ1-6,TGTGCCAGCAGTGACCCGACGGGTGATAATTCACCCCTCCACTTT,CASSDPTGDNSPLHF
.,TRBV2,.,TRBJ1-2,TGTGCCAGCAGTGATCCTAACAGGCCCTATGGCTACACCTTC,CASSDPNRPYGYTF
.,TRBV18,TRBD1,TRBJ1-5,TGTGCCAGCTCTCCAGACAGGGTTGGCAATCAGCCCCAGCATTTT,CASSPDRVGNQPQHF
.,TRBV5-1,.,TRBJ1-2,TGCGCCAGCACCCCCTCCCAGGGTGGCTATGGCTACACCTTC,CASTPSQGGYGYTF
.,TRBV11-3,TRBD1,TRBJ1-1,TGTGCCAGCAGCTGGGGACAGAATGAAGCTTTCTTT,CASSWGQNEAFF
.,TRBV19,TRBD2,TRBJ2-2,TGTGCCAGTAGTATACAACATAGCGGGACCGGGGAGCTGTTTTTT,CASSIQHSGTGELFF
.,TRBV6-5,TRBD1,TRBJ1-5,TGTGCCAGCAGTTACTCCAGACAGGGAAATCAGCCCCAGCATTTT,CASSYSRQGNQPQHF
.,TRBV7-9,TRBD1,TRBJ1-6,TGTGCCAGCAGCCCTCGGGGACAGAATAATTCACCCCTCCACTTT,CASSPRGQNNSPLHF
.,TRBV14,.,TRBJ2-5,TGTGCCAGCAGCCAAGATCGGGGGACGGTATACCAAGAGACCCAGTACTTC,CASSQDRGTVYQETQYF
.,TRBV4-1,TRBD1,TRBJ1-2,TGCGCCAGCAGCCAAGGTCGCCGGACAGGGAATGAGTACACCTTC,CASSQGRRTGNEYTF
few,TRBV3-1/TRBV3-2,.,TRBJ1-5,TGTGCCAGCAGCCAAGGTACGACAGGTTCCAATCAGCCCCAGCATTTT,CASSQGTTGSNQPQHF
.,TRBV28,TRBD1,TRBJ2-5,TGTGCCAGCAGTTTAACAGCCGGGACAGGCCAAGAGACCCAGTACTTC,CASSLTAGTGQETQYF
.,TRBV6-1,.,TRBJ1-1,TGTGCCAGCAGTGAAAGGAGGGGAGCTTTCTTT,CASSERRGAFF
.,TRBV2,TRBD1,TRBJ2-1,TGTGCCAGCAGTGAAGTCGACGACAGGGGCTCCTACAATGAGCAGTTCTTC,CASSEVDDRGSYNEQFF
.,TRBV11-2,.,TRBJ1-1,TGTGCCAGCAGCTTTCAACCCTCCCCTTTGGAGGGGAGGGGTGAAGCTTTCTTT,CASSFQPSPLEGRGEAFF
few,TRBV2,TRBD1,TRBJ1-3,TGTGCCAGTGAGAGTTCAGGGGGGCTCGGAAACACCATATATTTT,CASESSGGLGNTIYF
.,TRBV19,TRBD1,TRBJ2-1,TGTGCCAGTACCCCCGGGACAGGGAGGTGGAATGAGCAGTTCTTC,CASTPGTGRWNEQFF
.,TRBV5-1,.,TRBJ1-2,TGCGCCAGCAGCCCACAGGGCTATGGCTACACCTTC,CASSPQGYGYTF
.,TRBV30,.,TRBJ2-7,TGTGCCTTTGCGTCCCAGGCGTCCTACGAGCAGTACTTC,CAFASQASYEQYF
.,TRBV2,TRBD1,TRBJ2-3,TGTGCCAGCACGCGGACAGGGGGCGCAGATACGCAGTATTTT,CASTRTGGADTQYF
once,TRBV5-8,TRBD1,TRBJ1-5,TGTGCCAGCAGCTCCGGGACAGCCTCTAATCAGCCCCAGCATTTT,CASSSGTASNQPQHF
.,TRBV9,TRBD2,TRBJ2-1,TGTGCCAGCAGCGTAAACGGACTAGCGGAGGCCGGCGAGCAGTTCTTC,CASSVNGLAEAGEQFF
.,TRBV7-2,TRBD1,TRBJ2-7,TGTGCCAGCAGCTTAAGCACAGGGGAACTTTACGAGCAGTACTTC,CASSLSTGELYEQYF
.,TRBV28,TRBD2,TRBJ2-7,TGTGCCAGCGACAGCGGGGGAATATACGAGCAGTACTTC,CASDSGGIYEQYF